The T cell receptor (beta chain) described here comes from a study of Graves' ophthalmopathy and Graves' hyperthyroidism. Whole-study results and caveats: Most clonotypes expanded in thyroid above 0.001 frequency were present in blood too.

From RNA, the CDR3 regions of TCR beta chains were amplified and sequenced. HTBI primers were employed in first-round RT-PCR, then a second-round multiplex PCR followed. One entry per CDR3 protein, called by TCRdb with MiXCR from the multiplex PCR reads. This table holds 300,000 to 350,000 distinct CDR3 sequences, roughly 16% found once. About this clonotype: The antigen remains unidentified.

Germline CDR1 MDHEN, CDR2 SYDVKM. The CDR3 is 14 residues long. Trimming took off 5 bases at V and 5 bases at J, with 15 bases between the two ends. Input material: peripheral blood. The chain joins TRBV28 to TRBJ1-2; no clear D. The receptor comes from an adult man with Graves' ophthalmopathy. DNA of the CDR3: TGTGCCAGCAGTCCCCAAAAGGTTTGGTATGGCTACACCTTC. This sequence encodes CASSPQKVWYGYTF.